This TCR beta chain was found in a study of CD8 T cells in Susac syndrome. TCR beta sequencing covered blood CD8+ and CD4+ T cells. The controls were healthy donors who were matched for age and sex. The authors negatively isolated CD8+ and CD4+ T cells and FACS-enriched TEMRA cells. The CDR3 spans 16 residues. The V and J ends lost 2 bases and 4 bases respectively, with 14 bases between them. Germline V lookup: CDR1 KGHSH, CDR2 LQKENI. An input of about 0.45 to 1 ug of RNA was subjected to reverse transcription using random hexamers. The authors amplified TCR beta CDR3 across 54 Vbeta and 13 Jbeta using immunoSEQ multiplex PCR. TCRdb reprocessed the immunoSEQ multiplex PCR reads with MiXCR, giving one entry per CDR3 protein. Of fewer than 200,000 distinct CDR3 sequences in the sample, approximately 94% were seen once.

The chain is built from TRBV18 and TRBJ2-2; D is tentatively TRBD1 or TRBD2 (5 bases each). This receptor was obtained from a human donor in good health. Sequencing input: CD4+ T cells from PBMCs. In nucleotides, the CDR3 is TGTGCCAGCTCACCATTGAGGGGCGACGTCACCGGGGAGCTGTTTTTT. This encodes CASSPLRGDVTGELFF.